Listed here is a single T cell receptor (beta chain). This entry is derived from a study of blood T cell repertoires in COVID-19. CDR1 and CDR2 (germline): LNHDA, SQIVND (reference sequence). V lost 4 bases and J 5 bases, leaving 14 bases between the germline ends. The CDR3 runs 14 residues. Sequencing was performed with immunoSEQ multiplex PCR; in TCRdb, only in-frame clones are kept and a portion is missing. The table shows tens of thousands of clones, with approximately 86% occurring only once. The chain is built from TRBV19 and TRBJ2-5, with D perhaps matching TRBD1 (8 bases). The source is a man between 60 and 75 years old with acute or convalescent COVID-19. The specimen sequenced was peripheral blood. CDR3 bases: TGTGCCAGTAGTACCAGGGGGCGGGAGGAGACCCAGTACTTC. It translates to CASSTRGREETQYF.